The next 4 T cell receptor beta chains were all read from a single sample in a study of identical twins. TCRdb re-called the 5' RACE reads with MiXCR, one entry per CDR3 protein. The profile shows 500,000 or so distinct CDR3 sequences, approximately 15% of them singletons. The same data also went into a second study, on yellow fever vaccine responses in identical twins.

The specimen was CD4+ T cells sorted from blood. The receptors were gathered from a woman aged 18-29 years in good health.

V usage is TRBV6-1 and J usage is TRBJ2-3; D is ambiguous. Germline V gives CDR1 MNHNS, CDR2 SASEGT. The CDR3 is 17 residues long. Trimming cost V 6 bases and J 6 bases, with 25 bases left between them. The CDR3 loop reads CASSLLVPPASWDTQYF. DNA for the CDR3: TGTGCCAGCAGCCTCTTAGTCCCCCCCGCGAGTTGGGATACGCAGTATTTT.

This clonotype was found a few times. The chain uses TRBV20-1 and TRBJ1-6; D might be TRBD1 (5 bases). V dropped 3 bases and J dropped 7 bases, with 13 bases sitting between them. There are 14 residues in the CDR3. From germline, CDR1 is DFQATT and CDR2 SNEGSKA (reference sequence). DNA of the CDR3: TGCAGTGCTAGGACCGGGACGGAAAATTCACCCCTCCACTTT. This sequence encodes CSARTGTENSPLHF.

The sample holds a few counts of this clonotype. The V call is TRBV27, the J call TRBJ2-5; 8 positions match TRBD2. Germline CDR1 and CDR2: MNHEY and SMNVEV (reference sequence). Unmatched junction bases numbered 14, after V lost 6 bases and J lost 2 bases. This CDR3 has 17 amino acids. CDR3 residues: CASRPIAGNILQETQYF. In DNA form, the CDR3 reads TGTGCCAGCAGACCTATAGCGGGAAATATCCTACAAGAGACCCAGTACTTC.

V and J are TRBV4-1 and TRBJ1-6, with D perhaps matching TRBD1 (6 bases). Trimming cost V 5 bases and J 0 bases, with 17 bases left between them. The germline CDR1 and CDR2 sequences are MGHRA and YSYEKL. This CDR3 comprises 18 residues. CDR3 nucleotides: TGCGCCAGCAGCAACCGCCCAGACAGGAGCTCCTATAATTCACCCCTCCACTTT. Its protein product is CASSNRPDRSSYNSPLHF.